This TCR beta chain emerged from a study of control samples from healthy donors and cancer patients. This CDR3 contains 17 residues. Per the germline V gene, CDR1 is KGHSH and CDR2 is LQKENI. Trimming pared 2 bases from V and 0 bases from J, leaving 11 bases between. Only one count was recorded for this clone. Repertoires were generated with immunoSEQ multiplex PCR, while TCRdb's copy carries only in-frame clones and drops some. The sample carries over 120,000 clones, over 90% recorded once. The V gene is TRBV18, the J gene TRBJ2-6; a weak D match, TRBD1 (5 bases). The material sequenced was PBMCs. This receptor was obtained from a man between 60 and 70 years old with colorectal cancer. DNA of the CDR3: TGTGCCAGCTCACCAAGGCAGGGCCCCTCTGGGGCCAACGTCCTGACTTTC. The encoded protein is CASSPRQGPSGANVLTF.